This record covers a single TCR beta chain. Its target is not known. Profiling relied on immunoSEQ multiplex PCR, and the TCRdb table lists in-frame clones only, not all of them. The sample includes about 600,000 clones, about 97% of them seen just once. These data belong to a study of shared clonotypes between healthy human individuals. Study context: There were three CD4 naive, three CD4 memory, two CD8 naive and one CD8 memory plates per donor. Study-wide results and limits: Sharing across four donors was highest in naive CD4 (roughly 5%) and lowest in memory CD8 (roughly 0.4%). Sampling involved blood alone; tissue repertoires likely differ. What naive subsets generally showed was a larger estimated richness than memory subsets showed.

The length of the CDR3 is 13 residues. Germline values: CDR1 ENHRY, CDR2 SYGVKD. V lost 3 bases and J 2 bases, leaving 7 bases between the germline ends. The sequenced sample consisted of naive CD4+ T cells sorted from blood. Specified subset: CD45RA+ positively selected. This TCR derives from a woman younger than 45 in good health. This chain uses TRBV10-3 with TRBJ2-5; D not resolved. CDR3: CAISEIEQETQYF. CDR3 bases: TGTGCCATCAGTGAAATCGAGCAAGAGACCCAGTACTTC.